This is a list of T cell receptor beta chains from one sample in a study of blood T cell repertoires in COVID-19. Here immunoSEQ multiplex PCR was the method, and the copy in TCRdb shows in-frame clones only, minus some. The sample contains some 200,000 clones, around 83% of which appear only once. The sample was peripheral blood. All receptors come from a woman in her forties who had recovered from COVID-19. The CDR3 runs from the conserved cysteine through the conserved F or W. A D gene is named only where the DNA matches it firmly. Clone size is not always given. Where it is, it says once, few, many or a class for expanded clones.

d_gene: .
len: 14
v_gene: TRBV3-1/TRBV3-2
j_gene: TRBJ2-7
abundance: once
CDR3nt: TGTGCCAGCAGCCAAGTCTATCCGCCCTACGAGCAGTACTTC
CDR3aa: CASSQVYPPYEQYF

d_gene: TRBD1
len: 14
v_gene: TRBV29-1
j_gene: TRBJ1-1
abundance: .
CDR3nt: TGCAGCGTTTCCCGAGGGGGCGCAGGTACTGAAGCTTTCTTT
CDR3aa: CSVSRGGAGTEAFF

d_gene: .
len: 15
v_gene: TRBV18
j_gene: TRBJ1-1
abundance: .
CDR3nt: TGTGCCAGCTCACCCGGGGGTCCTATGAACACTGAAGCTTTCTTT
CDR3aa: CASSPGGPMNTEAFF

d_gene: TRBD2
len: 16
v_gene: TRBV18
j_gene: TRBJ2-5
abundance: .
CDR3nt: TGTGCCAGCTCACCAAGCGGAGCGGGGGACCGAGAGACCCAGTACTTC
CDR3aa: CASSPSGAGDRETQYF

d_gene: TRBD1
len: 14
v_gene: TRBV25-1
j_gene: TRBJ1-1
abundance: .
CDR3nt: TGTGCCAGCAGTGAATTCACTGGGACAGGCGAAGCTTTCTTT
CDR3aa: CASSEFTGTGEAFF

d_gene: .
len: 11
v_gene: TRBV12-3/TRBV12-4
j_gene: TRBJ2-7
abundance: .
CDR3nt: TGTGCCAGCAGTTCCACCTACGAGCAGTACTTC
CDR3aa: CASSSTYEQYF

d_gene: .
len: 15
v_gene: TRBV5-6
j_gene: TRBJ2-5
abundance: .
CDR3nt: TGTGCCAGCAGCTACTGGGGCACCTCCGGGGAGACCCAGTACTTC
CDR3aa: CASSYWGTSGETQYF

d_gene: .
len: 16
v_gene: TRBV19
j_gene: TRBJ1-2
abundance: .
CDR3nt: TGTGCCAGTAGTCCTAGTGGGGGCCTTCGGGACTATGGCTACACCTTC
CDR3aa: CASSPSGGLRDYGYTF

d_gene: .
len: 13
v_gene: TRBV2
j_gene: TRBJ1-4
abundance: few
CDR3nt: TGTGCCAGCAATAGTGACAATGGGGAAAAACTGTTTTTT
CDR3aa: CASNSDNGEKLFF

d_gene: .
len: 16
v_gene: TRBV9
j_gene: TRBJ1-3
abundance: .
CDR3nt: TGTGCCAGCAGCGTAGCAGGGACACGATTTGGAAACACCATATATTTT
CDR3aa: CASSVAGTRFGNTIYF

d_gene: .
len: 12
v_gene: TRBV30
j_gene: TRBJ1-1
abundance: .
CDR3nt: TGTGCCTGGAGTCCAGGGGTATCTGAAGCTTTCTTT
CDR3aa: CAWSPGVSEAFF

d_gene: .
len: 14
v_gene: TRBV13
j_gene: TRBJ1-4
abundance: .
CDR3nt: TGTGCCAGCAGCTTAGGCGGTACGCCCGAAAGAGTGTTTTTT
CDR3aa: CASSLGGTPERVFF

d_gene: .
len: 12
v_gene: TRBV5-6
j_gene: TRBJ2-7
abundance: .
CDR3nt: TGTGCCAGCAGCTTGCTCTGGGAGGAGCAGTACTTC
CDR3aa: CASSLLWEEQYF

d_gene: TRBD2
len: 18
v_gene: TRBV28
j_gene: TRBJ2-2
abundance: .
CDR3nt: TGTGCCAGCAGTCCCTGGACTAGCGGGGGTAAAAGGACCGGGGAGCTGTTTTTT
CDR3aa: CASSPWTSGGKRTGELFF

d_gene: .
len: 14
v_gene: TRBV6-5
j_gene: TRBJ1-4
abundance: once
CDR3nt: TGTGCCAGCAGTTTCTTGGGACTTTCTGAAAAACTGTTTTTT
CDR3aa: CASSFLGLSEKLFF

d_gene: .
len: 14
v_gene: TRBV2
j_gene: TRBJ1-2
abundance: once
CDR3nt: TGTGCCAAAAGGGCGGGGTTGCTAGACTATGGCTACACCTTC
CDR3aa: CAKRAGLLDYGYTF

d_gene: .
len: 15
v_gene: TRBV29-1
j_gene: TRBJ1-1
abundance: .
CDR3nt: TGCAGCGTTTCCCCGACAGCTTATATGAACACTGAAGCTTTCTTT
CDR3aa: CSVSPTAYMNTEAFF

d_gene: TRBD1
len: 14
v_gene: TRBV18
j_gene: TRBJ1-4
abundance: .
CDR3nt: TGTGCCAGCTCACAGGGACAGGGGGCTGAAAAACTGTTTTTT
CDR3aa: CASSQGQGAEKLFF

d_gene: TRBD1
len: 14
v_gene: TRBV5-5
j_gene: TRBJ1-2
abundance: .
CDR3nt: TGTGCCAGCAGCTTTACCGGGACAGGGGGCCGGGACACCTTC
CDR3aa: CASSFTGTGGRDTF

d_gene: TRBD1
len: 14
v_gene: TRBV30
j_gene: TRBJ1-4
abundance: .
CDR3nt: TGTGCCTGGAGTGCTTCAGGGGGCGGAGGGAAACTGTTTTTT
CDR3aa: CAWSASGGGGKLFF

d_gene: .
len: 14
v_gene: TRBV6-5
j_gene: TRBJ1-2
abundance: .
CDR3nt: TGTGCCAGCAGCGGCCTTAACAGGGAAAATGGCTACACCTTC
CDR3aa: CASSGLNRENGYTF

d_gene: TRBD1
len: 16
v_gene: TRBV7-2
j_gene: TRBJ2-7
abundance: .
CDR3nt: TGTGCCAGCAGCTCAGGCCTTGGACAGGGCACCTACGAGCAGTACTTC
CDR3aa: CASSSGLGQGTYEQYF

d_gene: .
len: 14
v_gene: TRBV5-5
j_gene: TRBJ1-2
abundance: once
CDR3nt: TGTGCCAGCAGCCGTGAGGTGCTAGGTCCTGGCTACACCTTC
CDR3aa: CASSREVLGPGYTF